Included here is one T cell receptor (beta chain) sequence, with context. The data were obtained in a study of T cells after yellow fever vaccination. Study-level information: Libraries from low-cell-number fractions were prepared with the SMART-Seq v4 Ultra Low Input RNA kit.

V was pared by 4 bases and J by 6 bases, with 15 bases between. There are 15 residues in the CDR3. Germline V lookup: CDR1 ENHRY, CDR2 SYGVKD. TCRdb ran MiXCR on the 5' RACE reads and lists one entry per CDR3 protein. The sample has 250,000 to 400,000 distinct CDR3 sequences, 4.1% seen once; the top ten hold 20% to 25%. Material: PBMCs, obtained 5 days after the yellow fever booster vaccination. The sequence derives from a young man who received the YFV17D yellow fever vaccine. The chain couples TRBV10-3 to TRBJ1-4; D is unclear. The CDR3 here is CAISATGILDEKLFF. For the CDR3, the DNA is TGTGCCATCAGTGCGACCGGGATATTGGATGAAAAACTGTTTTTT.